Following are 28 T cell receptor beta chains from one sample sequenced in a study of PD-1 blockade in classical Hodgkin lymphoma. Profiling relied on immunoSEQ multiplex PCR, and the TCRdb table lists in-frame clones only, not all of them. The sample contains about 19,000 clones, about three quarters of which appear only once. The time point denotes: cycle 4 day 1 (C4D1), after more than 5 weeks of nivolumab. Every patient had relapsed following autologous stem cell transplantation, and cohorts differed in brentuximab vedotin exposure. Sequencing used peripheral blood mononuclear cells (PBMCs), obtained before the fourth cycle of nivolumab. The receptors were sampled from a human donor with classical Hodgkin lymphoma.

The chain is built from TRBV4-2 and TRBJ1-6, with D possibly matching TRBD1 (6 bases). This CDR3 is 16 amino acids long. CDR1 is LGHNA, CDR2 YNFKEQ, per germline. V was cut by 0 bases and J by 7 bases, with 13 bases left in between. The CDR3 protein is CASSQDVGTRNSPLHF. CDR3 DNA sequence: TGTGCCAGCAGCCAAGACGTAGGGACAAGGAATTCACCCCTCCACTTT.

DNA of the CDR3: TGTGCCAGCAGCTTCTTAGCGGGATTCAGTAGAGATACGCAGTATTTT. Translating it yields CASSFLAGFSRDTQYF. The chain couples TRBV11-3 to TRBJ2-3; 8 bases agree with TRBD2. Germline V gene sequence: CDR1 SGHNT, CDR2 YENEEA. V was pared by 3 bases and J by 5 bases, with 10 bases of the junction left unmatched. This CDR3 has 16 residues.

The rearrangement uses TRBV5-4 and TRBJ2-5; 7 bases line up with TRBD2. With V trimmed by 0 bases and J by 5 bases, 10 bases remained unmatched. The CDR3 contains 16 residues. From germline, CDR1 is SGHNT and CDR2 YYREEE (reference sequence). The CDR3 sequence is CASSLDPGLNPETQYF. CDR3 bases: TGTGCCAGCAGCTTGGATCCGGGACTAAATCCCGAGACCCAGTACTTC.

The chain is built from TRBV7-9 and TRBJ2-3, with a possible D match to TRBD1 (6 bases). Trimming removed 4 bases from V and 4 bases from J, with 12 bases in between. Germline CDR1 SEHNR, CDR2 FQNEAQ (reference sequence). This CDR3 region has 14 residues. The CDR3 DNA follows: TGTGCCAGCAGCTCGGGACACATCCCAGATACGCAGTATTTT. Protein sequence: CASSSGHIPDTQYF.

This clone came up once. The V gene is TRBV10-3, the J gene TRBJ2-1, with D possibly called TRBD1 or TRBD2 (5 bases each). Germline lookup yields CDR1 ENHRY and CDR2 SYGVKD. The length of the CDR3 is 15 residues. V lost 6 bases, J lost 2 bases, and 14 bases lay in between. The CDR3 loop is CAIRVRDATYNEQFF. The CDR3 DNA sequence: TGTGCCATCAGGGTCCGGGACGCGACCTACAATGAGCAGTTCTTC.

V gene TRBV9 combines with J gene TRBJ1-1; D gene unclear. V lost 4 bases, J lost 1 base, and 5 bases lay in between. This CDR3 has 12 amino acids. Germline V gene data show CDR1 as SGDLS and CDR2 as YYNGEE. The CDR3 protein is CASSPGNTEAFF. The DNA of the CDR3 is TGTGCCAGCAGCCCCGGGAACACTGAAGCTTTCTTT.

The genes are TRBV7-9 and TRBJ1-3; D remains ambiguous. Trimming took off 5 bases at V and 6 bases at J, with 5 bases between the two ends. The CDR3 is 11 residues long. Germline assignment: CDR1 SEHNR and CDR2 FQNEAQ (reference sequence). The CDR3 DNA reads TGTGCCAGCAGCCCCGTAAACACCATATATTTT. Protein sequence: CASSPVNTIYF.

The chain recombines TRBV29-1 with TRBJ2-5; 8 bases fit TRBD1. Germline loops: CDR1 SQVTM, CDR2 ANQGSEA. J gave up 5 bases and V 7 bases, and 9 bases lay outside the gene matches. The CDR3 has 13 amino acids. The CDR3 DNA reads as TGCAGCGACAGACAGGGGTGGGGGGAGACCCAGTACTTC. The encoded protein is CSDRQGWGETQYF.

This chain links TRBV30 with TRBJ1-2; no clear D. The length of the CDR3 is 12 residues. Trimming left V 0 bases short and J 8 bases short, with 10 bases between. Germline values: CDR1 GTSNPN, CDR2 SVGIG (reference sequence). As DNA, the CDR3 is TGTGCCTGGAGTGTAAACGGGGAGGGCTACACCTTC. Translated, it gives CAWSVNGEGYTF.

This sequence joins TRBV19 and TRBJ1-5; TRBD1 matches at 7 bases. Germline V CDR1 and CDR2: LNHDA, SQIVND (reference sequence). V shed 3 bases and J 1 base; nucleotides not matched to a gene: 9. The CDR3 extends over 17 amino acids. The CDR3 nucleotides are TGTGCCAGTAGTATCACGGGGACAGTAGAAAGCAATCAGCCCCAGCATTTT. It yields the protein CASSITGTVESNQPQHF.

The V gene is TRBV14, the J gene TRBJ1-2; 7 bases match TRBD1. The CDR3 sequence is 12 residues long. Germline V gene lookup returns CDR1 SGHDN and CDR2 FVKESK. V shed 4 bases and J 8 bases; nucleotides not matched to a gene: 4. CDR3 amino acids: CASSLTGVGYTF. As DNA, the CDR3 is TGTGCCAGCAGCCTTACAGGGGTCGGCTACACCTTC. The variable domain in full, with the rest retrieved from reference TRBV14 and TRBJ1-2, is EAGVTQFPSHSVIEKGQTVTLRCDPISGHDNLYWYRRVMGKEIKFLLHFVKESKQDESGMPNNRFLAERTGGTYSTLKVQPAELEDSGVYFCASSLTGVGYTFGSGTRLTVV.

V gene TRBV6-1 combines with J gene TRBJ1-2; the D is unclear. Germline-derived CDR1 and CDR2 are MNHNS and SASEGT. Trimming took 5 bases from V and 2 from J, leaving 9 bases between them. This CDR3 is 13 amino acids long. CDR3 protein: CASSRTLNYGYTF. The CDR3 DNA reads as TGTGCCAGCAGTCGGACCTTGAACTATGGCTACACCTTC.

The chain links TRBV6-1 to TRBJ1-5, with a weak D call TRBD1 (6 bases). This CDR3 has 14 residues. The V and J ends lost 6 bases and 5 bases respectively, with 14 bases between them. Germline V lookup: CDR1 MNHNS, CDR2 SASEGT. Here the CDR3 DNA reads TGTGCCAGCAGGTACAGGGAAGTGGATCAGCCCCAGCATTTT. Amino acids: CASRYREVDQPQHF.

This clone was seen more than once but under ten times. The chain employs TRBV5-1 and TRBJ2-7; D not resolved. The CDR3 sequence is 13 residues long. From germline, CDR1 is SGHRS and CDR2 YFSETQ. Trimming left V 1 base short and J 3 bases short, with 8 bases between. This CDR3 is CASSLRTDYEQYF. In nucleotides, the CDR3 is TGCGCCAGCAGCTTGAGAACCGACTACGAGCAGTACTTC.

This clone has just one count. The chain couples TRBV6-5 to TRBJ1-4; maybe TRBD1 (6 bases). This CDR3 region has 12 residues. V was pared by 6 bases and J by 12 bases, with 14 bases between. Germline V lookup: CDR1 MNHEY, CDR2 SVGAGI. The CDR3 sequence: CASRDSRGELFF. CDR3 DNA: TGTGCCAGCAGAGATTCAAGGGGGGAACTGTTTTTT.

CDR3 residues: CAISGTPNTEAFF. The DNA of the CDR3 is TGTGCCATCAGTGGGACGCCGAACACTGAAGCTTTCTTT. This chain connects TRBV10-3 to TRBJ1-1, with D unclear. Germline V gives CDR1 ENHRY, CDR2 SYGVKD. V gave up 4 bases and J gave up 1 base, with 7 bases separating them. This CDR3 has 13 amino acids.

The V call is TRBV21-1, the J call TRBJ2-7; TRBD2, the D gene given by the table, was not confirmed from the DNA. TRBV21-1 has pseudogene status. There are 18 residues in the CDR3. CDR3 in DNA: TGTGCCAGCAGCACACCTCACCAGGGACTGAAATCCTCCTACGAGCAGTACTTC. This codes for CASSTPHQGLKSSYEQYF.

J is TRBJ2-3 and V is TRBV30; 9 nucleotides match TRBD1. V was clipped by 8 bases and J by 0 bases; unmatched bases: 6. The germline V gene has CDR1 GTSNPN and CDR2 SVGIG (reference sequence). There are 14 residues in the CDR3. The DNA of the CDR3 is TGTGCCGCGACAGGGGGGTATAGCACAGATACGCAGTATTTT. Its protein is CAATGGYSTDTQYF.

V and J are TRBV7-9 and TRBJ2-2; tentatively, D is TRBD2 (6 bases). CDR3 length: 10 residues. Trimming shortened V by 11 bases and J by 5 bases, and 6 bases separated the two germline ends. Germline values: CDR1 SEHNR, CDR2 FQNEAQ (reference sequence). The CDR3 here is CAGGTGELFF. The CDR3 nucleotides are TGTGCCGGAGGGACCGGGGAGCTGTTTTTT.

This clone was observed once. The V call is TRBV4-3, the J call TRBJ2-5, with TRBD1 matching over 9 bases. The assigned J gene may be wrong: the sequence end matches TRBJ2-7 better. Germline V gene data show CDR1 as LGHNA and CDR2 as YSLEER. The CDR3 consists of 18 residues. The CDR3 nucleotides are TGCGCCAGCAGCCGAGGGACAGGGATCGGTAGCGGCAACTACGAGCAGTACTTC. It is translated as CASSRGTGIGSGNYEQYF.

This clone has only one observation. V usage is TRBV29-1 and J usage is TRBJ1-3; the match to TRBD1 covers 8 bases. The V and J ends lost 7 bases and 6 bases, in that order; junction bases with no gene match: 5. There are 12 residues in the CDR3. Germline V CDR1 and CDR2: SQVTM, ANQGSEA. The CDR3 nucleotides are TGCAGCGCCGGACAGGGTACAAACACCATATATTTT. As protein: CSAGQGTNTIYF. The full variable domain, its missing parts supplied by reference TRBV29-1 and TRBJ1-3, is SAVISQKPSRDICQRGTSLTIQCQVDSQVTMMFWYRQQPGQSLTLIATANQGSEATYESGFVIDKFPISRPNLTFSTLTVSNMSPEDSSIYLCSAGQGTNTIYFGEGSWLTVV.

The chain links TRBV5-6 to TRBJ1-1; 7 positions agree with TRBD1. Germline V lookup: CDR1 SGHDT, CDR2 YYEEEE. Unmatched junction bases numbered 7, after V lost 4 bases and J lost 7 bases. The CDR3 loop spans 13 amino acids. The CDR3: CASSADRDDEAFF. The DNA of the CDR3 is TGTGCCAGCAGCGCAGACAGGGATGATGAAGCTTTCTTT.

The chain has TRBV30 and TRBJ2-5; TRBD2 aligns across 9 bases. The CDR3 spans 12 residues. The germline V gene has CDR1 GTSNPN and CDR2 SVGIG (reference sequence). V gave up 6 bases and J gave up 7 bases; unmatched junction bases: 6. The CDR3 nucleotides are TGTGCCTGCGAACTAGCGGGCGGGACCCAGTACTTC. It encodes CACELAGGTQYF.

The J gene is TRBJ1-4, the V gene TRBV10-3; TRBD1 might be the D (5 bases). The CDR3 contains 13 residues. With 4 bases removed from V and 6 bases from J, the gap between germline ends came to 9 bases. CDR1 and CDR2 from the germline V gene are ENHRY and SYGVKD. The DNA of the CDR3 is TGTGCCATCAGTGGGGGGACTTATGAAAAACTGTTTTTT. It translates to CAISGGTYEKLFF.

The CDR3 sequence is CASSPLGAPTYNEQFF. CDR3 DNA sequence: TGTGCCAGCAGCCCCCTTGGGGCTCCTACCTACAATGAGCAGTTCTTC. The gene calls are TRBV11-3 and TRBJ2-1; tentative D call: TRBD1 (5 bases). The CDR3 sequence is 16 residues long. V lost 5 bases, J lost 2 bases, and 16 bases lay in between. Germline V gene lookup returns CDR1 SGHNT and CDR2 YENEEA.

As to this clone: One end of the junction fails to match germline, which may point to a read error. This sample also contains other DNA sequences that code for the same CDR3. The chain uses TRBV5-1 and TRBJ2-5; possible D gene TRBD1, 5 bases. Looked up from germline, CDR1 is SGHRS and CDR2 is YFSETQ. The CDR3 has 14 residues. CDR3 DNA sequence: TGTGCCAGCAGCTTGGCAGACAGCCAAGAGACCCAGTACTTC. Protein: CASSLADSQETQYF.

The gene calls are TRBV9 and TRBJ2-5; D might be TRBD1 (5 bases). The CDR3 sequence is 13 residues long. The germline CDR1 and CDR2 sequences are SGDLS and YYNGEE. The V end was cut by 0 bases, the J end by 7 bases, with 10 bases between. The CDR3 DNA reads as TGTGCCAGCAGCGTAGCCGGTAGGGGGACCCAGTACTTC. As protein: CASSVAGRGTQYF.

This sequence joins TRBV6-1 and TRBJ2-3, with 8 nucleotides matching TRBD2. This CDR3 is built from 15 residues. CDR1 is MNHNS and CDR2 is SASEGT in the germline V gene. The J segment lost 6 bases and the V segment lost 0 bases, leaving 5 bases of the junction unmatched. In nucleotides, the CDR3 is TGTGCCAGCAGTGAAGCTGCGGGGGGATATGATACGCAGTATTTT. Protein product: CASSEAAGGYDTQYF.